The 2 T cell receptor beta chains in this list originate from one sample, sequenced in a study of T cells after yellow fever vaccination. TCRdb processed the 5' RACE reads anew with MiXCR; each CDR3 protein has one entry. The sample consists of approximately 510,000 distinct CDR3 sequences, just over 20% of them appearing once. The sequenced sample was PBMCs, obtained about 21 days after the first yellow fever vaccination. The receptors come from a young man who received the YFV17D yellow fever vaccine.

The chain combines TRBV18 with TRBJ2-1, with 9 positions matching TRBD1. The CDR3 runs 16 residues. Per germline, CDR1 KGHSH and CDR2 LQKENI. After removal of 3 bases from V and 8 bases from J, the junction contained 11 bases not matched to a gene. CDR3 nucleotide sequence: TGTGCCAGCTCACCCACATCGGACAGGGGATGGCATGAGCAGTTCTTC. Its protein product is CASSPTSDRGWHEQFF.

This clonotype was detected only a few times. J is TRBJ2-7 and V is TRBV6-2 or TRBV6-3; D unclear. The CDR3 length is 12 residues. V was clipped by 7 bases and J by 9 bases, with 16 bases between them. Per the germline V gene, CDR1 is MNHEY and CDR2 is SVGEGT. The CDR3 loop is CASTNAWPGQYF. For the CDR3, the DNA is TGTGCCAGCACCAACGCCTGGCCCGGGCAGTACTTC.